This T cell receptor (beta chain) was profiled in a study of T cell repertoires in ileal Crohn's disease. Produced via immunoSEQ multiplex PCR; TCRdb's table is partial and in-frame only. The data show over 7,500 clones, around 76% seen once. This clone has a handful of counts. Sample: ileal tissue. The clonotype originates from an adult with Crohn's disease.

CDR3 residues: CASSRHGQGYNEQFF. CDR3 bases: TGTGCCAGCAGTCGGCATGGACAGGGGTACAATGAGCAGTTCTTC. The chain recombines TRBV28 with TRBJ2-1, with 9 bases aligning to TRBD1. The V segment lost 5 bases and the J segment 4 bases; nucleotides outside the gene matches: 6. CDR1 and CDR2 (germline): MDHEN, SYDVKM. CDR3 length: 15 residues.